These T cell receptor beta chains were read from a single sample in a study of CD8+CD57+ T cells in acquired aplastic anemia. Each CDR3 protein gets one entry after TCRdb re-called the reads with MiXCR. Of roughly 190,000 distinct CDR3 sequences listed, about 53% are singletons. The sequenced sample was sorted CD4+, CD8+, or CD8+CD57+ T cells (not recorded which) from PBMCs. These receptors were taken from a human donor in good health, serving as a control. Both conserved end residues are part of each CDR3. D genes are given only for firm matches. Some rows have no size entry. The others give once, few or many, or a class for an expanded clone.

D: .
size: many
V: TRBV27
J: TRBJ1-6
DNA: TGTGCCAGCAGTTTAAGGTTTAATTCACCCCTCCACTTT
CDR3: CASSLRFNSPLHF

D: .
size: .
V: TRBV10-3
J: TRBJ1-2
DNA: TGTGCCATCAGTGATAACTATGGCTACACCTTC
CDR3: CAISDNYGYTF

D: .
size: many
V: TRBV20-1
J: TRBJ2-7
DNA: TGCAGTGCTAGGGCGGGGACCTACGAGCAGTACTTC
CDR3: CSARAGTYEQYF

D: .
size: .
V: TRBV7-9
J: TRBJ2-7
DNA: TGTGCCAGCAGCTTCGCAGGGGAACTCTACGAGCAGTACTTC
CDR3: CASSFAGELYEQYF

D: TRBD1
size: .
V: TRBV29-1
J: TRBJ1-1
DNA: TGCAGCCCAAGGGAACAGGGGGTCACTGAAGCTTTCTTT
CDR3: CSPREQGVTEAFF

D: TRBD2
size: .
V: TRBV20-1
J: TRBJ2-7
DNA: TGCAGTGGGGAGAGCGGGGGACCTTACGAGCAGTACTTC
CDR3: CSGESGGPYEQYF

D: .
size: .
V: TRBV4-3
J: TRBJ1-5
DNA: TGCGCCAGCAGCCAAGAGGCGGCACAGCCCCAGCATTTT
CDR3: CASSQEAAQPQHF

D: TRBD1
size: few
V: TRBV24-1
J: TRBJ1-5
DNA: TGTGCCACCAGTGATTCCCTGGGCAGGGGGCTTGGCCAGCCCCAGCATTTT
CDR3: CATSDSLGRGLGQPQHF

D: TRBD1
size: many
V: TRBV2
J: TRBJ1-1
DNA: TGTGCCAGCCGGGACAGCACTGAAGCTTTCTTT
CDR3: CASRDSTEAFF

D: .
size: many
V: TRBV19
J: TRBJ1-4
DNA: TGTGCCAGTAGTATCCGCAGGGAGAGTGAAAAACTGTTTTTT
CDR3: CASSIRRESEKLFF

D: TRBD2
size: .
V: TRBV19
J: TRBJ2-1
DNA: TGTGCCAGTAGTAGGGGGACTACGAATGAGCAGTTCTTC
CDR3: CASSRGTTNEQFF

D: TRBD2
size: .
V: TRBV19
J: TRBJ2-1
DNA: TGTGCCAGTAGTGGTAGCGGGGGGGCCACAGATACGCAGTTCTTC
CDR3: CASSGSGGATDTQFF

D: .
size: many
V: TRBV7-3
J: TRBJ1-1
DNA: TGTGCCAGCAGCGAGGGGGTGAGCGCTGAAGCTTTCTTT
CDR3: CASSEGVSAEAFF

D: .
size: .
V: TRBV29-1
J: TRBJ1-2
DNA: TGCAGCGTGGGGGGGACGGAAGCTAACTATGGCTACACCTTC
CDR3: CSVGGTEANYGYTF

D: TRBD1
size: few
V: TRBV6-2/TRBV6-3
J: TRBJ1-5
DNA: TGTGCCAGCTGCGACAGGGTCCGCAATCAGCCCCAGCATTTT
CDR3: CASCDRVRNQPQHF

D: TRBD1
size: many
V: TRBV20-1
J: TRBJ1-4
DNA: TGCAGTGCTAGTAAACAGGGGGCACGGGGTGAAAAACTGTTTTTT
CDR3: CSASKQGARGEKLFF

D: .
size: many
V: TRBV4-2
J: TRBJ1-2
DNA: TGTGCCAGCAGCCAAGAAGGCATAAACTATGGCTACACCTTC
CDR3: CASSQEGINYGYTF

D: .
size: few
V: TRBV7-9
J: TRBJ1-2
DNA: TGTGCCAGCAGCTTGGACAGTAACTATGGCTACACCTTC
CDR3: CASSLDSNYGYTF

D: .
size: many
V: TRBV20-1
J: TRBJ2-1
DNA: TGCAGTGCTAGAGACGGACAGCTACTCAATGAGCAGTTCTTC
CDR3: CSARDGQLLNEQFF

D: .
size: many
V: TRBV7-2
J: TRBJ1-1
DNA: TGTGCCAGCAGCGGAAGGACAGAAATCACTGAAGCTTTCTTT
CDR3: CASSGRTEITEAFF

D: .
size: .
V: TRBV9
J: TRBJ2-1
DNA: TGTGCCAGCAGCGGGGGGAGTGAGCAGTTCTTC
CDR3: CASSGGSEQFF

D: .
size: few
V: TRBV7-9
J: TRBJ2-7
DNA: TGTGCCAGCAGCCGAGGGAACGAGCAGTACTTC
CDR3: CASSRGNEQYF

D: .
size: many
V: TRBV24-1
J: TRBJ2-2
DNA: TGTGCCACCGGAGCAGGGGCGAACACCGGGGAGCTGTTTTTT
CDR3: CATGAGANTGELFF

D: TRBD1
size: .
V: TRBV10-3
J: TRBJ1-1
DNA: TGTGCCATGCGGACAGGGAGCAACACTGAAGCTTTCTTT
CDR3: CAMRTGSNTEAFF

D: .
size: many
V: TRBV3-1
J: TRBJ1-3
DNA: TGTGCCAGCAGCCCCGCTGTCGGAAACACCATATATTTT
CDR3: CASSPAVGNTIYF

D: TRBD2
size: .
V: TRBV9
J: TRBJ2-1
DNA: TGTGCCAGCAGCCTAGGACTAGTCAATGAGCAGTTCTTC
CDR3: CASSLGLVNEQFF

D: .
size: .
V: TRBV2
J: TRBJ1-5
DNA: TGTGCCAGTGGGGAGAGAACCGGCAATCAGCCCCAGCATTTT
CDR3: CASGERTGNQPQHF

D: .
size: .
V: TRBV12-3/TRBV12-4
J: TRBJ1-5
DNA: TGTGCCAGCAGCGAACAGGGATTGTACGAGCATTTT
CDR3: CASSEQGLYEHF

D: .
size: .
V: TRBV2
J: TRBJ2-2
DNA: TGTGCCAGCAGTGAATGGGATACCGGGGAGCTGTTTTTT
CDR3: CASSEWDTGELFF

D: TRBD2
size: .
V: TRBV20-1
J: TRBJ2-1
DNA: TGCAGTGCTCCCAGGGAGGGCATCGGTGAGCAGTTCTTC
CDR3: CSAPREGIGEQFF

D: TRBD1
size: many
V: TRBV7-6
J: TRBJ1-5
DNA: TGTGCCAGCAGCCAGGGACAGGGATATAGCAATCAGCCCCAGCATTTT
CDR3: CASSQGQGYSNQPQHF

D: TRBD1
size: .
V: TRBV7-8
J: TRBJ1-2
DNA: TGTGCCAGCAGCGCTCCGGGACAGACTAACTATGGCTACACCTTC
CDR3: CASSAPGQTNYGYTF

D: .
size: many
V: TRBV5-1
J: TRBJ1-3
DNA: TGCGCCAGCAGCTTTAATACGGACAGAGGGAACACCATATATTTT
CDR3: CASSFNTDRGNTIYF